These 18 T cell receptor beta chains were all obtained from the same sample, sequenced in a study of regulatory T cells in long-lasting Graves disease. Construction of the TCR beta libraries employed iRepertoire HTBI primers in conjunction with Arm-PCR of CDR3 regions. TCRdb passed the multiplex PCR reads through MiXCR, listing each CDR3 protein once. Here the sample spans over 300,000 distinct CDR3 sequences, roughly 15% being singletons. As for time point: newly diagnosed GD, antithyroid drugs for less than 3 months. The TCR library used RNA extracted from PBMCs. The sequences come from peripheral blood mononuclear cells (PBMCs), collected at new diagnosis, from a patient treated with antithyroid drugs. The receptors stem from a female donor with Graves disease.

This clonotype was seen repeatedly, ten times or more. The chain links TRBV5-1 to TRBJ1-4; no definite D call. Germline V gene lookup returns CDR1 SGHRS and CDR2 YFSETQ. Trimming removed 3 bases from V and 8 bases from J, with 20 bases in between. This CDR3 has 16 residues. The CDR3 nucleotides read TGCGCCAGCAGCTATTCTTACAGAGAGGAAAACGAAAAACTGTTTTTT. Its protein product is CASSYSYREENEKLFF. The whole variable domain, filled in from reference TRBV5-1 and TRBJ1-4, reads KAGVTQTPRYLIKTRGQQVTLSCSPISGHRSVSWYQQTPGQGLQFLFEYFSETQRNKGNFPGRFSGRQFSNSRSEMNVSTLELGDSALYLCASSYSYREENEKLFFGSGTQLSVL.

A few counts support this clonotype. The rearrangement joins TRBV20-1 to TRBJ1-1; D is unresolved. Germline CDR1 DFQATT, CDR2 SNEGSKA (reference sequence). The length of the CDR3 is 10 residues. The CDR3 is CKGLQNEAFF. The CDR3 bases are TGCAAGGGATTGCAAAATGAAGCTTTCTTT.

This clonotype was found a few times. The V and J genes are TRBV2 and TRBJ2-1, with D perhaps matching TRBD2 (6 bases). This CDR3 has 14 amino acids. Deletions cut 7 bases from V and 3 bases from J, with 13 bases between. Germline V gives CDR1 SNHLY, CDR2 FYNNEI. The CDR3 DNA reads as TGTGCCAGCACGGCTAGCGTGTTCTACAATGAGCAGTTCTTC. Its translation is CASTASVFYNEQFF. The full variable domain, with the rest looked up from reference TRBV2 and TRBJ2-1, is EPEVTQTPSHQVTQMGQEVILRCVPISNHLYFYWYRQILGQKVEFLVSFYNNEISEKSEIFDDQFSVERPDGSNFTLKIRSTKLEDSAMYFCASTASVFYNEQFFGPGTRLTVL.

In this sample, this clonotype turned up many times. This chain uses TRBV12-3 or TRBV12-4 with TRBJ1-6, with D perhaps TRBD1 (5 bases). This CDR3 is built from 16 residues. Trimming pared 6 bases from V and 5 bases from J, leaving 17 bases between. CDR3 loop: CASSHPPAGNNSPLHF. The CDR3 DNA reads as TGTGCCAGCAGCCACCCGCCGGCAGGGAATAATTCACCCCTCCACTTT.

This clonotype was counted many times. V and J are TRBV20-1 and TRBJ1-3, with D possibly TRBD1 on 6 matching bases. This CDR3 is 16 amino acids long. Germline V lookup: CDR1 DFQATT, CDR2 SNEGSKA (reference sequence). Trimming left V 0 bases short and J 2 bases short, with 14 bases between. The CDR3: CSARDAAGAAGNTIYF. The CDR3 nucleotides read TGCAGTGCTAGAGATGCCGCAGGGGCGGCTGGAAACACCATATATTTT.

The chain is built from TRBV6-1 and TRBJ1-1, with TRBD1 as a possible D gene (6 bases). The germline V and J ends were trimmed by 5 bases and 1 base, with 11 bases remaining between them. The CDR3 is 14 amino acids. The germline V gene has CDR1 MNHNS and CDR2 SASEGT. CDR3 region: CASSPTGRNTEAFF. In nucleotides, the CDR3 is TGTGCCAGCAGTCCGACAGGTAGGAACACTGAAGCTTTCTTT.

This clonotype showed up just a few times. The chain joins TRBV7-9 to TRBJ1-1; 10 bases agree with TRBD1. J lost 11 bases, V lost 2 bases, and 8 bases had no gene match. Germline V gives CDR1 SEHNR, CDR2 FQNEAQ (reference sequence). This CDR3 is built from 14 residues. Here the CDR3 reads CASSLTRDRGGAFF. CDR3 sequence (DNA): TGTGCCAGCAGCTTAACCCGGGACAGGGGAGGTGCTTTCTTT.

This clonotype was seen ten or more times. The rearrangement links TRBV7-9 to TRBJ2-7; D gene unclear. The V gene's germline CDR1 is SEHNR and CDR2 FQNEAQ (reference sequence). V dropped 6 bases and J dropped 2 bases, with 8 bases sitting between them. This CDR3 is built from 12 residues. CDR3 coding DNA: TGTGCCAGCAGTCAACAGACCTACGAGCAGTACTTC. Translated, it gives CASSQQTYEQYF.

CDR3 coding DNA: TGTGCCAGCAGTGACTCTAGCACCGGGGAGCTGTTTTTT. Translating it yields CASSDSSTGELFF. V is TRBV6-4 and J is TRBJ2-2, with no clear D. Per the germline V gene, CDR1 is MRHNA and CDR2 is SNTAGT. V lost 0 bases, J lost 4 bases, and 3 bases lay in between. The CDR3 sequence is 13 residues long.

The sample holds many counts of this clonotype. The rearrangement links TRBV12-3 or TRBV12-4 to TRBJ1-5, with 9 bases fitting TRBD1. The CDR3 covers 14 residues. Germline trimming cut 8 bases from V and 7 bases from J; bases unmatched to any gene: 9. The DNA of the CDR3 is TGTGCCAGCCGGGACAGGGAAATAGGGCAGCCCCAGCATTTT. Its translation: CASRDREIGQPQHF.

The V call is TRBV10-3, the J call TRBJ2-3; 11 positions match TRBD1. The length of the CDR3 is 12 residues. J lost 14 bases, V lost 7 bases, and 8 bases had no gene match. Germline CDR1 ENHRY, CDR2 SYGVKD. CDR3 in amino acids: CAIKGQGDEVYF. Written as DNA, the CDR3 is TGTGCCATCAAGGGACAGGGGGACGAGGTGTATTTT.

The chain is built from TRBV3-1 and TRBJ2-1, with D perhaps matching TRBD2 (5 bases). Germline V gene data show CDR1 as LGHDT and CDR2 as YNNKEL (reference sequence). This CDR3 spans 12 amino acids. Trimming took off 1 base at V and 14 bases at J, with 12 bases between the two ends. DNA for the CDR3: TGTGCCAGCAGCCAAGCGGGGAGTGGGGAGTTCTTC. Protein sequence: CASSQAGSGEFF.

V gene TRBV29-1 combines with J gene TRBJ2-1; D is unresolved. Germline loops: CDR1 SQVTM, CDR2 ANQGSEA. This CDR3 has 10 residues. The V and J ends lost 7 bases and 3 bases respectively, with 4 bases between them. CDR3 sequence reads: CSGHYNEQFF. The CDR3 nucleotides read TGCAGCGGGCACTACAATGAGCAGTTCTTC.

The gene calls are TRBV11-2 and TRBJ2-3, with 9 bases identical to TRBD1. Per the germline V gene, CDR1 is SGHAT and CDR2 is FQNNGV. This CDR3 region has 16 residues. V was clipped by 6 bases and J by 2 bases; unmatched bases: 9. The CDR3 is CASRRPGTGLTDTQYF. The CDR3 DNA reads TGTGCCAGCAGGCGGCCGGGGACAGGGCTCACAGATACGCAGTATTTT.

The V call is TRBV10-3, the J call TRBJ1-2, with unresolved D. CDR1 and CDR2 (germline): ENHRY, SYGVKD. This CDR3 contains 13 residues. Trimming pared 6 bases from V and 5 bases from J, leaving 13 bases between. The CDR3 sequence: CAIRTVGRYGYTF. The DNA for the CDR3 is TGTGCCATCAGAACGGTCGGACGGTATGGCTACACCTTC.

The sample holds a few counts of this clonotype. The gene calls are TRBV28 and TRBJ2-7; D remains ambiguous. Trimming pared 2 bases from V and 0 bases from J, leaving 11 bases between. Germline V gives CDR1 MDHEN, CDR2 SYDVKM. CDR3 size: 15 residues. This CDR3 reads CASSLVGISSYEQYF. The CDR3 bases are TGTGCCAGCAGTTTAGTAGGGATCAGCTCCTACGAGCAGTACTTC.

The chain recombines TRBV7-9 with TRBJ1-2; the D is unclear. CDR1 is SEHNR and CDR2 is FQNEAQ in the germline V gene (reference sequence). The length of the CDR3 is 15 residues. Trimming stripped 4 bases from V and 6 bases from J, with 18 bases between. This CDR3 is CASSSSTLLGHGYTF. CDR3 bases: TGTGCCAGCAGCTCGTCGACCCTCTTAGGCCATGGCTACACCTTC.

This clonotype was observed many times. An end of the junction does not agree with germline; a read error may underlie this. The chain couples TRBV5-1 to TRBJ1-1; perhaps TRBD1 as D (5 bases). CDR3 length: 14 residues. Germline V gene sequence: CDR1 SGHRS, CDR2 YFSETQ. CDR3 region: CASSLERGATEAFF. The CDR3 bases are TGTGCCAGCAGCTTGGAGAGAGGGGCCACTGAAGCTTTCTTT.